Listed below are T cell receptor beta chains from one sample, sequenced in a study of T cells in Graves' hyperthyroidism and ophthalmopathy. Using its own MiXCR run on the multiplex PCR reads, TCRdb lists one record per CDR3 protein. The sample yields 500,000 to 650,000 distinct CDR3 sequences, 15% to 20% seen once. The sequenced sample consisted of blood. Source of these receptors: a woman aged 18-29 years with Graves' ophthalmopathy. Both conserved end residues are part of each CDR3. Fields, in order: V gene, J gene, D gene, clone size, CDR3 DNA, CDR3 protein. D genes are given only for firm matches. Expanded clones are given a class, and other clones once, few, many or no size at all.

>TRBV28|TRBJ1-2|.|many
TGTGCCAGCAGTTTAGGGGACAACTATGGCTACACCTTC
CASSLGDNYGYTF
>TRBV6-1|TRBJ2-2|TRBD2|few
TGTGCCAGCAGTGGAGTAGCGGGAAACACCGGGGAGCTGTTTTTT
CASSGVAGNTGELFF
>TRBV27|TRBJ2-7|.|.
TGTGCCAGCAGTTCCGGACTTACGCAGTACTTC
CASSSGLTQYF
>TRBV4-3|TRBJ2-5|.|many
TGCGCCAGCAGCCAAGATCTTTCAGGGGAGGGCCTGTTGGGGACCCAGTACTTC
CASSQDLSGEGLLGTQYF
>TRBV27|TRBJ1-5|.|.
TGTGCCACGCCAGAACCATACAGGTTTCAATTCAATCAGCCCCAGCATTTT
CATPEPYRFQFNQPQHF
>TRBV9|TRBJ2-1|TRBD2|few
TGTGCCAGCAGCCCCGACGGTGGGACTAGCTCCTACAATGAGCAGTTCTTC
CASSPDGGTSSYNEQFF
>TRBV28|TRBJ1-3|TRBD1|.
TGTGCCAGCATTCTACAGGGGGCTGGAAACACCATATATTTT
CASILQGAGNTIYF
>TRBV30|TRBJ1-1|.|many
TGTGCCTGGAGGGGGGACATTGGGGGAACTGAAGCTTTCTTT
CAWRGDIGGTEAFF
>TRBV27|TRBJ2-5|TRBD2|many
TGTGCCAGCCGGACTAGCGGTGTCCAAGAGACCCAGTACTTC
CASRTSGVQETQYF
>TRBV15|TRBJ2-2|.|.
TGTGCCACCAGCAGAGATGGAGGAGGGGATCATGCCGGGGAGCTGTTTTTT
CATSRDGGGDHAGELFF
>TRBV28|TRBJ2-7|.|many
TGTGCCAGCAGTTTACTAGGGAGAGGGTACGAGCAGTACTTC
CASSLLGRGYEQYF
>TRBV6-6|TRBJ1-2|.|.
TGTGCCAGCAGTTACTTGGGAGGAGGAAGGCTCTATGGCTACACCTTC
CASSYLGGGRLYGYTF
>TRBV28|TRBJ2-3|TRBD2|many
TGTGCCAGCAGTTTTTTACAGCGGGGGAGTAGCACAGATACGCAGTATTTT
CASSFLQRGSSTDTQYF
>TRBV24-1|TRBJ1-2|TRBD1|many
TGTGCCACCGCCGACAGGGATAGAGGCTACACCTTC
CATADRDRGYTF
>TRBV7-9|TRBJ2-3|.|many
TGTGCCAGCAGCTTAACCCAAACAGATACGCAGTATTTT
CASSLTQTDTQYF
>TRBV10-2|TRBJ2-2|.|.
TGCGCCAGCAGGGCCAGGGTCACCGGGGAGCTGTTTTTT
CASRARVTGELFF
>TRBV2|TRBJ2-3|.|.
TGTGCCAGCAGTGAGGTATACCGCACAGATACGCAGTATTTT
CASSEVYRTDTQYF
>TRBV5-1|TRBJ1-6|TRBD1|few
TGCGCCAGCAGTCCGGGACAGGGCCATTCACCCCTCCACTTT
CASSPGQGHSPLHF
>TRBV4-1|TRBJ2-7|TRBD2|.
TGCGCCAGCAGCCAAGAGAAGCGGGGGAGCTACGAGCAGTACTTC
CASSQEKRGSYEQYF
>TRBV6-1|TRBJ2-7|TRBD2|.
TGTGCCACCTCTCGGGGGGGCGGCTACGAGCAGTACTTC
CATSRGGGYEQYF